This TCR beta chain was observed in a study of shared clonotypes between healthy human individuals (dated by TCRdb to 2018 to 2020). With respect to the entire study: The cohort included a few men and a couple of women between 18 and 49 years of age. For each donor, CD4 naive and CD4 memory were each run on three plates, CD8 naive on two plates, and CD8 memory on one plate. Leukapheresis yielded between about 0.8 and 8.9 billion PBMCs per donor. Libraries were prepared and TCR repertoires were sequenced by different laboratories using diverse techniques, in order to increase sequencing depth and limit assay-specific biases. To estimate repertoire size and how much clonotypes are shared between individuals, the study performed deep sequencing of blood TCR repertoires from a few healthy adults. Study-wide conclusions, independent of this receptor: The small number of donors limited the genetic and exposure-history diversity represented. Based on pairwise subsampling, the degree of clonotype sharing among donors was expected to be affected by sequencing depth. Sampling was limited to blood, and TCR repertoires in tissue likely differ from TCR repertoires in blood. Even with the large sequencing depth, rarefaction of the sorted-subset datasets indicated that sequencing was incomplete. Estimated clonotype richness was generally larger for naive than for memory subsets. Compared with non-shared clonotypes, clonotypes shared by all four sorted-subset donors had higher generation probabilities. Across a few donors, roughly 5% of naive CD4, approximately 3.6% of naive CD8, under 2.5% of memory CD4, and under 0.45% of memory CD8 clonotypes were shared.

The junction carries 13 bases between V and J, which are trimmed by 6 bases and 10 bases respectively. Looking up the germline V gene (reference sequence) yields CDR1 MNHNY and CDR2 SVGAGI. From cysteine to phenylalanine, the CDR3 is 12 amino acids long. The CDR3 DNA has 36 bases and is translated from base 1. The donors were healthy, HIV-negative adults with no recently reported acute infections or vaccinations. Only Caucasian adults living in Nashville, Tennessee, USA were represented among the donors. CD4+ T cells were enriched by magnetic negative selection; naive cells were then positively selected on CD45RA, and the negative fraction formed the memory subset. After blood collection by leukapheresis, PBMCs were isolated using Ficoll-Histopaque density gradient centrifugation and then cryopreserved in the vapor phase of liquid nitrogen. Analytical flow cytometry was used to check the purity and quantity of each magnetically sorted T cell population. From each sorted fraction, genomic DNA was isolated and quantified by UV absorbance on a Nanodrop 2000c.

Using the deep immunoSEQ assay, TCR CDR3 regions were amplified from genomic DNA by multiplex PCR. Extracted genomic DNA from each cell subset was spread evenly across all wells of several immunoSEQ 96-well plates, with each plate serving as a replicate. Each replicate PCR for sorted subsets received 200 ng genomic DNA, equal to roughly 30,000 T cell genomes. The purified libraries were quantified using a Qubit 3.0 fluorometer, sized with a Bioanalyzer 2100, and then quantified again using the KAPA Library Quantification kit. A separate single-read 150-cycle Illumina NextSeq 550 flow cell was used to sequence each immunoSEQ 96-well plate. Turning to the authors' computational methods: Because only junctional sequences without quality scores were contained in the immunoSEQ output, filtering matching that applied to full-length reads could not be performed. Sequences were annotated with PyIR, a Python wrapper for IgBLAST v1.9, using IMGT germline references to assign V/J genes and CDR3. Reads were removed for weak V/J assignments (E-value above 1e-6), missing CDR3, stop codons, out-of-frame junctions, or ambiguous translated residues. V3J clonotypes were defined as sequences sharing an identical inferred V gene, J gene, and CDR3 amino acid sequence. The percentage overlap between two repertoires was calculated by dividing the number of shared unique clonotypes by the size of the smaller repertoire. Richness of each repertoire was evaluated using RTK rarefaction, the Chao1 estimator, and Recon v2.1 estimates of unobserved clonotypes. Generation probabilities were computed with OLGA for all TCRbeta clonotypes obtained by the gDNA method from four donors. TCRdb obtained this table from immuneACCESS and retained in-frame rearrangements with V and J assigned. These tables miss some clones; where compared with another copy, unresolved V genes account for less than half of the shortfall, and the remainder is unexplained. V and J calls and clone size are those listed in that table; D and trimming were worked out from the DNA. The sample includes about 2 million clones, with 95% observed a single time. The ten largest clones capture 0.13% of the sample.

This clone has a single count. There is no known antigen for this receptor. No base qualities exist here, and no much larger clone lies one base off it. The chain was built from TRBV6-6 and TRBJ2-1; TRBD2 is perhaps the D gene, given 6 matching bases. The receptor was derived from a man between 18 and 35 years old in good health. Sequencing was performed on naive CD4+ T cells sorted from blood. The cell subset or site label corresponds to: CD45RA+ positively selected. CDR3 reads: CASSTTSPEQFF. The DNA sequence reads TGTGCCAGCAGCACAACTAGCCCCGAGCAGTTCTTC.